What follows are 15 T cell receptor beta chains derived from one specimen sequenced in a study of CD8 T cells in Susac syndrome. Random hexamers were used to reverse transcribe roughly 0.45 to 1 ug of RNA. TCRdb analysed the immunoSEQ multiplex PCR reads with MiXCR anew, one entry per CDR3 protein. The sample carries about 100,000 distinct CDR3 sequences, 95% recorded once. Input material: CD8+ T cells from PBMCs. The receptors were gathered from a human donor with Susac syndrome.

This clonotype was seen once. The V gene is TRBV3-1, the J gene TRBJ2-7; perhaps TRBD1 as D (7 bases). CDR3 length: 15 amino acids. Germline CDR1 reads LGHDT; CDR2 reads YNNKEL (reference sequence). Trimming took 5 bases from V and 1 from J, leaving 15 bases between them. The CDR3 sequence: CASSFRGTGSYEQYF. The CDR3 DNA is TGTGCCAGCAGCTTCAGGGGGACTGGTTCCTACGAGCAGTACTTC.

The rearrangement joins TRBV5-1 to TRBJ1-1; D unresolved. V was pared by 4 bases and J by 4 bases, with 8 bases between. The CDR3 runs to 12 residues. Germline V lookup: CDR1 SGHRS, CDR2 YFSETQ. The CDR3 is CASSPAGTEAFF. CDR3 DNA: TGCGCCAGCAGCCCCGCCGGCACTGAAGCTTTCTTT. The whole variable domain, remainder taken from reference TRBV5-1 and TRBJ1-1, is KAGVTQTPRYLIKTRGQQVTLSCSPISGHRSVSWYQQTPGQGLQFLFEYFSETQRNKGNFPGRFSGRQFSNSRSEMNVSTLELGDSALYLCASSPAGTEAFFGQGTRLTVV.

V gene TRBV9 combines with J gene TRBJ1-2, with D unresolved. Trimming stripped 7 bases from V and 4 bases from J, with 11 bases between. Germline CDR1 and CDR2: SGDLS and YYNGEE. There are 12 residues in the CDR3. CDR3 coding DNA: TGTGCCAGCGGTGGACCAAGCTATGGCTACACCTTC. Its translation is CASGGPSYGYTF.

This chain links TRBV20-1 with TRBJ2-1; 10 nucleotides agree with TRBD2. The germline gives CDR1 DFQATT, CDR2 SNEGSKA (reference sequence). There are 15 residues in the CDR3. The junction had 12 bases not matched to a gene; V was cut back by 4 bases and J by 9 bases. The CDR3 nucleotides read TGCAGTGCTAAAGACTACGGGACTAGCGAGGGTGAGCAGTTCTTC. Protein sequence: CSAKDYGTSEGEQFF.

This chain uses TRBV20-1 with TRBJ2-7; 10 nucleotides align to TRBD2. The V gene's germline CDR1 is DFQATT and CDR2 SNEGSKA (reference sequence). This CDR3 contains 15 residues. Trimming at V came to 6 bases and at J to 6 bases, leaving 14 bases not matched to a gene. In nucleotides, the CDR3 is TGCAGTGCCTATTCGTCGCTAGCGGGAGTCGGCGAGCAGTACTTC. As protein: CSAYSSLAGVGEQYF.

The rearrangement links TRBV5-1 to TRBJ1-6; D might be TRBD1 (5 bases). The CDR3 is 15 residues long. The V end lost 3 bases, the J end lost 6 bases, and 13 bases lay between the germline ends. Germline loops: CDR1 SGHRS, CDR2 YFSETQ. The CDR3 reads CASSYEGRGNSPLHF. CDR3 DNA sequence: TGCGCCAGCAGCTATGAGGGGCGAGGTAATTCACCCCTCCACTTT.

This chain uses TRBV2 with TRBJ2-5; 12 bases line up with TRBD2. The germline V gene has CDR1 SNHLY and CDR2 FYNNEI. CDR3 length equals 17 residues. After removal of 6 bases from V and 5 bases from J, the junction contained 13 bases not matched to a gene. The CDR3 DNA reads as TGTGCCAGCAGACCCCCTAGCGGGGGGGCAAGTTTGGAGACCCAGTACTTC. It translates to CASRPPSGGASLETQYF.

The chain recombines TRBV6-6 with TRBJ2-3; the D is unclear. Trimming removed 7 bases at V and 0 bases at J, with 11 bases between. The germline V gene encodes CDR1 MNHNY and CDR2 SVGAGI (reference sequence). CDR3 length: 14 amino acids. CDR3 sequence (DNA): TGTGCCAGCATGCGGAATCCTAGCACAGATACGCAGTATTTT. Translated: CASMRNPSTDTQYF.

The chain uses TRBV5-1 and TRBJ2-7; TRBD1 matches at 8 bases. The CDR3 contains 14 residues. The germline gives CDR1 SGHRS, CDR2 YFSETQ. The V gene end was trimmed by 1 base and the J gene end by 2 bases; junction bases not matched to a gene: 2. The CDR3 region has the DNA TGCGCCAGCAGCTTGCTACAGGGGGCCTACGAGCAGTACTTC. Its translation is CASSLLQGAYEQYF.

The rearrangement uses TRBV29-1 and TRBJ2-3; 7 bases match TRBD1. The CDR3 is made up of 15 amino acids. V gave up 4 bases and J gave up 4 bases; unmatched junction bases: 11. Germline V gives CDR1 SQVTM, CDR2 ANQGSEA. CDR3 in DNA: TGCAGCGTTGCCATCCCCTGGGACAGCGCAGATACGCAGTATTTT. Translating it yields CSVAIPWDSADTQYF.

The chain recombines TRBV5-1 with TRBJ2-7; TRBD1 might be the D (6 bases). The germline V gene has CDR1 SGHRS and CDR2 YFSETQ. V lost 3 bases and J 0 bases, leaving 13 bases between the germline ends. The CDR3 contains 15 residues. CDR3 nucleotide sequence: TGCGCCAGCAGCTCCTACCGGGACACCTCCTACGAGCAGTACTTC. It encodes CASSSYRDTSYEQYF.

This chain links TRBV25-1 with TRBJ1-3; D gene ambiguous. CDR3 length: 11 amino acids. CDR1 is MGHDK and CDR2 is SYGVNS in the germline V gene. Trimming removed 1 base from V and 6 bases from J, with 1 base in between. CDR3 sequence (DNA): TGTGCCAGCAGTGAATTAAACACCATATATTTT. Translating it yields CASSELNTIYF.

The V call is TRBV12-3 or TRBV12-4, the J call TRBJ2-7, with D perhaps TRBD2 (5 bases). The length of the CDR3 is 12 residues. V was clipped by 6 bases and J by 3 bases, with 9 bases between them. The CDR3 DNA sequence: TGTGCCAGCAGAGCGGACGGCTACGAGCAGTACTTC. Translating it yields CASRADGYEQYF.

The chain carries TRBV9 and TRBJ2-1, with 7 positions matching TRBD2. After removal of 1 base from V and 4 bases from J, the junction contained 14 bases not matched to a gene. The CDR3 sequence is 18 residues long. Germline V gene data show CDR1 as SGDLS and CDR2 as YYNGEE. The CDR3 DNA follows: TGTGCCAGCAGCGTACCAAGGGTAGGAGCGGGGTCTTACAATGAGCAGTTCTTC. This gives the protein CASSVPRVGAGSYNEQFF.

This chain connects TRBV5-8 to TRBJ1-5; D remains ambiguous. Germline assignment: CDR1 SGHTS and CDR2 YDEGEE. The CDR3 spans 13 residues. V dropped 9 bases and J dropped 1 base, with 11 bases sitting between them. CDR3 in amino acids: CATRRWSNQPQHF. DNA of the CDR3: TGTGCCACCCGCCGATGGAGCAATCAGCCCCAGCATTTT.